The T cell receptor (beta chain) described here comes from a study of neurological immune-mediated disorders. This CDR3 contains 15 residues. Germline V gene lookup returns CDR1 SGHRS and CDR2 YFSETQ. V gave up 0 bases and J gave up 1 base, with 9 bases separating them. As to time point: longitudinal time-point 3. In Maryland, USA, blood bank volunteers were the healthy controls. Synthesis of cDNA was carried out by template-switch 5'RACE. The reaction used 10-nucleotide random UMIs. Per sequencing run, 15-18 subjects together gave over 170 million TCR-beta sequences. TCRdb fed the 5' RACE reads into MiXCR, producing one record per CDR3 protein. The table has about 49,000 distinct CDR3 sequences, approximately 9.2% seen once; the top ten hold 1.9%. This clonotype was counted at least ten times.

The sequence came from a woman in her forties in good health. The sequenced material came from PBMCs. This rearrangement joins TRBV5-1 to TRBJ2-3; D is uncertain. The CDR3 coding sequence is TGCGCCAGCAGCTTGGGGCCAGACCGCACAGATACGCAGTATTTT. It yields the protein CASSLGPDRTDTQYF.